The following is a TCR beta chain sequence with its context. There are a few counts of this clone. Its antigen remains undetermined. No qualities accompany the bases; no much larger clone lies one base away. This sample stems from a study of blood T cell repertoires in COVID-19 (dated by TCRdb to 2018 to 2021). A note on the overall study: Samples covering the acute and convalescent phases of COVID-19 were provided by collaborators in the United States, Italy and Spain. The material from the prospective study consisted of cDNA or gDNA derived from T cells, B-cell-depleted T cells, or PBMCs. The dataset comprised deeply sampled blood TCRbeta repertoires from subjects exposed to, actively infected with, or recovered from COVID-19. A freely available public database, intended as a resource for researchers studying the immune response to SARS-CoV-2, is where the repertoires were released. Samples came from the ongoing ImmuneRACE study (first 160 participants) plus 1,254 subjects from 6 global collaborators. Sample metadata almost always included a de-identified subject ID, COVID-19 status, age in years and sex. HLA class I and class II types, where available, came from metadata supplied by the sample provider rather than from assay-based typing.

Participants in the prospective study were enrolled through a virtual design, were aged 18 to 89 years, and lived in approximately 24 United States geographic areas. To assign participants to cohorts, the prospective study relied on clinical history that participants themselves reported in a screening survey and a study questionnaire. Mobile phlebotomists in the prospective study collected whole blood, serum and a nasopharyngeal or oropharyngeal swab from every participant. Prospective study participants could optionally give additional blood draws and questionnaires over an approximately 2-month period. Blood samples from the prospective study were shipped frozen or at room temperature prior to DNA extraction. The CDR3 contains 11 residues, cysteine and phenylalanine counted. Only the CDR3 part of the read is kept: 33 bases, read in frame from the first base. V lost 5 bases and J lost 4 bases; the stretch between them is 5 bases long. The germline V gene (reference sequence) yields SEHNR for CDR1 and FQNEAQ for CDR2.

Beyond this particular receptor, the publication reports: How much clinical and demographic metadata was included differed by source and by participant, and the metadata was provided uncurated.

TCRbeta CDR3 regions were amplified from genomic DNA by means of the immunoSEQ Assay, a bias-controlled multiplex PCR. Concerning the study's data processing: The number of nucleated cells in each sample was estimated by amplification of reference gene primers within the assay. To quantify the absolute abundance of each unique TCRbeta CDR3 rearrangement, sequence reads were collapsed and filtered. For each sample, productive Simpson clonality was calculated by taking the square root of Simpson's diversity index across productive rearrangements. TCRdb took over this immuneACCESS table, retaining in-frame rearrangements with V and J assigned. Such tables are incomplete; in checked studies, under half of the missing clones stem from an unresolved V gene, and the remainder is unexplained. The DNA gave D and trimming, while V, J and clone size come from that table. The sample table contains approximately 210,000 clones; only one count was recorded for approximately 80% of them. The ten largest clones capture around 4.5% of the sample.

The sequence derives from a man aged 30 to 45 with acute COVID-19. Rearrangement joined TRBV7-9 to TRBJ1-1, with no reliable assignment of the D segment. The specimen was PBMCs or T cells enriched from blood (not recorded which). The nucleotide sequence is TGTGCCAGCAGCCTTATCACTGAAGCTTTCTTT. Protein translation: CASSLITEAFF.